Shown below are 4 T cell receptor beta chains from a single sample sequenced in a study of blood T cell repertoires in COVID-19. Sequencing was performed with immunoSEQ multiplex PCR; in TCRdb, only in-frame clones are kept and a portion is missing. The data contain about 160,000 clones, about 80% of them singletons. Sequences were obtained from peripheral blood. These receptors were obtained from a woman older than 75 with acute or convalescent COVID-19.

V usage is TRBV5-1 and J usage is TRBJ2-7; D remains ambiguous. CDR3 length: 15 amino acids. Germline V gene data show CDR1 as SGHRS and CDR2 as YFSETQ. Trimming took 0 bases from V and 0 from J, leaving 10 bases between them. CDR3 bases: TGCGCCAGCAGCTTGGATGACTTCGGCTCCTACGAGCAGTACTTC. Encoded protein: CASSLDDFGSYEQYF.

The rearrangement joins TRBV6-5 to TRBJ2-5; no firm D call. Germline loops: CDR1 MNHEY, CDR2 SVGAGI. This CDR3 has 13 amino acids. Trimming left V 5 bases short and J 5 bases short, with 12 bases between. The CDR3 nucleotides are TGTGCCAGCAGTCGGATCCCGCGGGAGACCCAGTACTTC. It translates to CASSRIPRETQYF.

In DNA form, the CDR3 reads TGTGCCAGCAGCTTAGGGGGCACGGGGACTGAAGCTTTCTTT. It encodes CASSLGGTGTEAFF. This rearrangement joins TRBV5-4 to TRBJ1-1; 7 nucleotides match TRBD1. The CDR3 has 14 amino acids. From germline, CDR1 is SGHNT and CDR2 YYREEE (reference sequence). J was trimmed by 5 bases and V by 2 bases; bases with no gene match: 6. Variable domain in full (rest from reference TRBV5-4 and TRBJ1-1): ETGVTQSPTHLIKTRGQQVTLRCSSQSGHNTVSWYQQALGQGPQFIFQYYREEENGRGNFPPRFSGLQFPNYSSELNVNALELDDSALYLCASSLGGTGTEAFFGQGTRLTVV.

The chain has TRBV11-2 and TRBJ1-6, with 8 nucleotides matching TRBD1. J was trimmed by 4 bases and V by 4 bases; bases with no gene match: 6. This CDR3 spans 16 amino acids. Germline values: CDR1 SGHAT, CDR2 FQNNGV. CDR3 region: CASSSDRGWYNSPLHF. CDR3 in DNA: TGTGCCAGCAGCTCCGACAGGGGATGGTATAATTCACCCCTCCACTTT.